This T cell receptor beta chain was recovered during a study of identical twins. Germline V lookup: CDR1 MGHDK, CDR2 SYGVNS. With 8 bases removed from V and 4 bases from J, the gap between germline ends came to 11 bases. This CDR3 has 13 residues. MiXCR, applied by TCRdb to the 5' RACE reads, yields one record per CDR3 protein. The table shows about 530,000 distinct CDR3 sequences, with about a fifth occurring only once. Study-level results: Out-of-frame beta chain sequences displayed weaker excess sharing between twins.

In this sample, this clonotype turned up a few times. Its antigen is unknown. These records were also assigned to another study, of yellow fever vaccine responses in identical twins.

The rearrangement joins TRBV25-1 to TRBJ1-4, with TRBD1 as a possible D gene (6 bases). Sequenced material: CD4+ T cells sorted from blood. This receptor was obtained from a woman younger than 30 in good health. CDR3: CASRTEYNEKLFF. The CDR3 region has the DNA TGTGCCAGCCGGACAGAATATAATGAAAAACTGTTTTTT.